The present T cell receptor beta chain was sequenced within a study of cytomegalovirus exposure and HLA in healthy donors. Turning to the study itself: The approximately 120 validation repertoires were produced on the same platform as the 500 to 800 repertoires of the first cohort. This was reported in a later analysis. Whole-study findings and limits: It was found in a later analysis that first-cohort TCR clusters tended to co-occur in the 90 to 150 validation repertoires. Usually a TCR sequence was rare, but some public TCRs were found in many donors.

Germline V lookup: CDR1 MNHEY, CDR2 SVGAGI. This CDR3 is built from 13 residues. V shed 8 bases and J 4 bases; nucleotides not matched to a gene: 5. Details on this clone: No antigen is known for it.

Produced via immunoSEQ multiplex PCR; TCRdb's table is partial and in-frame only. The sample lists 250,000 or so clones, approximately 87% occurring once. The chain couples TRBV6-5 to TRBJ1-2, with 9 bases fitting TRBD1. The sample was PBMCs. The clonotype comes from a man aged 18 to 30 in good health and CMV-seronegative. CDR3 residues: CASGLGQGYGYTF. The CDR3 nucleotides read TGTGCCAGCGGATTGGGACAGGGCTATGGCTACACCTTC.